This passage covers 22 T cell receptor beta chains from one sample sequenced in a study of cytotoxic CD8 clonotypes in ibrutinib-treated CLL. Some clones are missing from TCRdb's copy, which holds only in-frame ones; the method was immunoSEQ multiplex PCR. The profile shows 300,000 or so clones, 60% to 80% of them singletons. Source: PBMCs, taken after 36 months of ibrutinib treatment. The receptors were sampled from a human donor with chronic lymphocytic leukemia.

The chain is built from TRBV7-9 and TRBJ1-1; D is unclear. Germline V gene data show CDR1 as SEHNR and CDR2 as FQNEAQ (reference sequence). There are 11 residues in the CDR3. The germline V and J ends were trimmed by 3 bases and 10 bases, with 9 bases remaining between them. CDR3 in amino acids: CASSFIVSAFF. CDR3 coding DNA: TGTGCCAGCAGCTTCATTGTGTCAGCTTTCTTT.

The gene calls are TRBV2 and TRBJ2-3; TRBD1 or TRBD2 may be the D gene (5 bases each). Trimming removed 7 bases from V and 2 bases from J, with 16 bases in between. The CDR3 runs to 15 residues. Germline-derived CDR1 and CDR2 are SNHLY and FYNNEI. CDR3: CASTPRAGYTDTQYF. CDR3 bases: TGTGCCAGCACCCCGAGGGCAGGGTACACAGATACGCAGTATTTT. Full variable domain (missing parts from reference TRBV2 and TRBJ2-3): EPEVTQTPSHQVTQMGQEVILRCVPISNHLYFYWYRQILGQKVEFLVSFYNNEISEKSEIFDDQFSVERPDGSNFTLKIRSTKLEDSAMYFCASTPRAGYTDTQYFGPGTRLTVL.

V and J are TRBV7-8 and TRBJ2-3, with D perhaps matching TRBD1 (7 bases). The germline V gene encodes CDR1 SGHVS and CDR2 FQNEAQ. The CDR3 length is 14 residues. V lost 4 bases and J lost 4, with 12 bases in between. CDR3 in DNA: TGTGCCAGCAGCTCGGAGGGGGCGGCAGATACGCAGTATTTT. Protein product: CASSSEGAADTQYF.

The rearrangement joins TRBV7-6 to TRBJ2-5, with D unclear. Germline CDR1 reads SGHVS; CDR2 reads FNYEAQ. The CDR3 consists of 17 residues. Trimming pared 5 bases from V and 2 bases from J, leaving 21 bases between. The chain's CDR3 is CASSPSPRGAVQETQYF. The CDR3 DNA sequence: TGTGCCAGCAGCCCGAGCCCACGCGGTGCGGTTCAAGAGACCCAGTACTTC.

The chain has TRBV4-2 and TRBJ1-2; unclear D gene. The CDR3 spans 14 residues. V dropped 8 bases and J dropped 0 bases, with 13 bases sitting between them. Germline loops: CDR1 LGHNA, CDR2 YNFKEQ. The CDR3 region has the DNA TGTGCCAGCGGCTGGCCTGGAGCTAACTATGGCTACACCTTC. Amino acid sequence: CASGWPGANYGYTF.

The chain recombines TRBV9 with TRBJ2-2; D not certain. The CDR3 runs to 15 residues. CDR1 SGDLS and CDR2 YYNGEE come from the germline V gene. Trimming took off 1 base at V and 4 bases at J, with 11 bases between the two ends. The CDR3 here is CASSVSSDATGELFF. For the CDR3, the DNA is TGTGCCAGCAGCGTATCGTCAGACGCCACCGGGGAGCTGTTTTTT.

The chain recombines TRBV13 with TRBJ2-7; D tentatively reads TRBD1 or TRBD2 (6 bases each). The V gene lost 5 bases and the J gene lost 6 bases, with 17 bases spanning the gap. Germline assignment: CDR1 PRHDT and CDR2 FYEKMQ (reference sequence). CDR3 length: 14 amino acids. The CDR3 is CASSLTGRWSEQYF. CDR3 DNA sequence: TGTGCCAGCAGCCTTACAGGGAGGTGGTCCGAGCAGTACTTC. The whole variable domain, filled in from reference TRBV13 and TRBJ2-7, reads AAGVIQSPRHLIKEKRETATLKCYPIPRHDTVYWYQQGPGQDPQFLISFYEKMQSDKGSIPDRFSAQQFSDYHSELNMSSLELGDSALYFCASSLTGRWSEQYFGPGTRLTVT.

V is TRBV4-1 and J is TRBJ1-3; D unclear. The germline V gene encodes CDR1 MGHRA and CDR2 YSYEKL. Trimming shortened V by 1 base and J by 1 base, and 8 bases separated the two germline ends. The CDR3 is made up of 15 amino acids. CDR3 amino acids: CASSQGVISGNTIYF. The DNA for the CDR3 is TGCGCCAGCAGCCAAGGAGTAATATCTGGAAACACCATATATTTT.

This clone was counted a few times. This chain links TRBV9 with TRBJ1-1; D unresolved. There are 13 residues in the CDR3. Germline V gives CDR1 SGDLS, CDR2 YYNGEE. Trimming took off 0 bases at V and 3 bases at J, with 6 bases between the two ends. CDR3 coding DNA: TGTGCCAGCAGCGTAGCAGATTACACTGAAGCTTTCTTT. Translation: CASSVADYTEAFF.

The chain joins TRBV15 to TRBJ2-2; 9 bases match TRBD2. The CDR3 consists of 15 residues. V shed 8 bases, J shed 2 bases, and the junction held 6 bases outside the gene matches. Germline lookup yields CDR1 LNHNV and CDR2 YYDKDF (reference sequence). Here the CDR3 DNA reads TGTGCCACCTCTAGACTAGCGGAAAACACCGGGGAGCTGTTTTTT. Amino acids: CATSRLAENTGELFF.

In regard to this clone: This sample includes further DNA sequences coding for the same CDR3. This chain joins TRBV5-1 and TRBJ2-2, with D unclear. The germline gives CDR1 SGHRS, CDR2 YFSETQ. The CDR3 length is 13 residues. The V and J ends lost 0 bases and 4 bases respectively, with 4 bases between them. CDR3 bases: TGCGCCAGCAGCTTGGACTTCACCGGGGAGCTGTTTTTT. Its protein is CASSLDFTGELFF.

The table lists this clone with a few counts. The chain has TRBV7-9 and TRBJ2-7; 9 bases are a match to TRBD2. Germline V gives CDR1 SEHNR, CDR2 FQNEAQ (reference sequence). V shed 7 bases, J shed 3 bases, and the junction held 13 bases outside the gene matches. The CDR3 extends over 16 amino acids. CDR3 amino acids: CASTQRGSSGSYEQYF. The CDR3 DNA is TGTGCCAGCACCCAAAGGGGAAGTAGCGGGAGCTACGAGCAGTACTTC.

This chain joins TRBV2 and TRBJ2-7; TRBD1 matches 9 bases. The V gene's germline CDR1 is SNHLY and CDR2 FYNNEI. Trimming took 5 bases from V and 5 from J; bases not matched to a gene: 25. The CDR3 is 20 residues long. The CDR3 DNA follows: TGTGCCAGCAGTTTGACAGGGTACGTTGTGGGGACAGGGTACGTCCACGAGCAGTACTTC. Its protein is CASSLTGYVVGTGYVHEQYF.

This chain links TRBV19 with TRBJ1-1; the D is unclear. V was pared by 7 bases and J by 4 bases, with 7 bases between. The CDR3 contains 11 residues. Germline lookup yields CDR1 LNHDA and CDR2 SQIVND (reference sequence). The CDR3 spells CASTKLTEAFF. In nucleotides, the CDR3 is TGTGCCAGTACCAAACTCACTGAAGCTTTCTTT.

The chain recombines TRBV10-3 with TRBJ2-3; D possibly corresponds to TRBD1 (6 bases). Trimming shortened V by 6 bases and J by 0 bases, and 16 bases separated the two germline ends. CDR1 is ENHRY, CDR2 SYGVKD, per germline. The CDR3 is 16 residues long. The CDR3 DNA reads as TGTGCCATCAGGGACGGGACAACTTCTAGCACAGATACGCAGTATTTT. Translated: CAIRDGTTSSTDTQYF.

The chain recombines TRBV7-2 with TRBJ1-1; possibly TRBD1 for D (5 bases). Trimming pared 5 bases from V and 6 bases from J, leaving 16 bases between. Germline V gene sequence: CDR1 SGHTA, CDR2 FQGNSA. The CDR3 is 14 residues long. In DNA form, the CDR3 reads TGTGCCAGCAGCCCGGGACCCAAGTTAGCTGAAGCTTTCTTT. It yields the protein CASSPGPKLAEAFF.

The chain uses TRBV27 and TRBJ2-1, with TRBD2 matching over 7 bases. The CDR3 consists of 14 residues. Per the germline V gene, CDR1 is MNHEY and CDR2 is SMNVEV (reference sequence). J gave up 4 bases and V 4 bases, and 4 bases lay outside the gene matches. Here the CDR3 reads CASSWRESYNEQFF. CDR3 coding DNA: TGTGCCAGCAGTTGGCGGGAGAGTTACAATGAGCAGTTCTTC.

The J gene is TRBJ2-5, the V gene TRBV5-1; 13 bases map to TRBD2. The junction had 6 bases not matched to a gene; V was cut back by 6 bases and J by 1 base. Germline V lookup: CDR1 SGHRS, CDR2 YFSETQ. The CDR3 extends over 16 amino acids. The CDR3 loop reads CASTRGTSGVQETQYF. CDR3 coding DNA: TGCGCCAGCACCAGGGGGACTAGCGGGGTCCAAGAGACCCAGTACTTC.

This chain links TRBV2 with TRBJ2-5; no clear D. V was pared by 4 bases and J by 2 bases, with 17 bases between. The CDR3 covers 16 residues. Germline CDR1 is SNHLY and CDR2 is FYNNEI. The CDR3 nucleotides are TGTGCCAGCAGTGCCGGGCAGGCATGGGATCAAGAGACCCAGTACTTC. Amino acid sequence: CASSAGQAWDQETQYF.

This clone occurred a few times. This rearrangement joins TRBV4-1 to TRBJ2-7; D gene uncertain. V lost 0 bases and J lost 2, with 11 bases in between. CDR3 length: 15 amino acids. Looked up from germline, CDR1 is MGHRA and CDR2 is YSYEKL. CDR3 sequence: CASSQETSRAYEQYF. The CDR3 DNA reads TGCGCCAGCAGCCAAGAGACTTCGAGAGCCTACGAGCAGTACTTC.

The genes are TRBV4-3 and TRBJ2-1; 9 bases map to TRBD2. Germline V gene sequence: CDR1 LGHNA, CDR2 YSLEER. V gave up 0 bases and J gave up 0 bases; unmatched junction bases: 6. This CDR3 is 18 amino acids long. For the CDR3, the DNA is TGCGCCAGCAGCCAAGATGAGGCGGGAGGGTACTCCTACAATGAGCAGTTCTTC. Translation gives CASSQDEAGGYSYNEQFF.

The count of this clone is one. The V gene is TRBV6-5, the J gene TRBJ2-7; 9 nucleotides agree with TRBD1. Germline V gene lookup returns CDR1 MNHEY and CDR2 SVGAGI. CDR3 length: 16 amino acids. Germline trimming cut 0 bases from V and 2 bases from J; bases unmatched to any gene: 5. The CDR3 coding sequence is TGTGCCAGCAGTTACTCGACAGGGGGAGGGACCTACGAGCAGTACTTC. It is translated as CASSYSTGGGTYEQYF.